Sequencing of this T cell receptor (beta chain) was carried out in a study of identical twins. Findings of the study overall: Analyses based on zero insertions could be partly confounded by invariant MAIT and iNKT cells. Excess sharing between twins was weaker in beta out-of-frame sequences.

Every donor was a healthy Caucasian. In its sample, this clonotype was seen many times. The antigen is unknown. A universal primer site was added by template switching, and unique molecular identifiers were carried by the cDNA. TCRdb ran MiXCR on the 5' RACE reads and lists one entry per CDR3 protein. The sample contains roughly 710,000 distinct CDR3 sequences, roughly 6% of which appear only once. The V gene lost 5 bases and the J gene lost 5 bases, with 13 bases spanning the gap. The CDR3 totals 13 residues. Germline CDR1 and CDR2: SGHAT and FQDESV (reference sequence). The sequence derives from a man aged 18 to 30 in good health. The sequencing input was naive T cells sorted from blood. The chain recombines TRBV11-1 with TRBJ2-7; weak D call: TRBD1 (5 bases). The CDR3 reads CASSSSGRDEQYF. Here the CDR3 DNA reads TGTGCCAGCAGCAGCTCGGGCAGGGACGAGCAGTACTTC.